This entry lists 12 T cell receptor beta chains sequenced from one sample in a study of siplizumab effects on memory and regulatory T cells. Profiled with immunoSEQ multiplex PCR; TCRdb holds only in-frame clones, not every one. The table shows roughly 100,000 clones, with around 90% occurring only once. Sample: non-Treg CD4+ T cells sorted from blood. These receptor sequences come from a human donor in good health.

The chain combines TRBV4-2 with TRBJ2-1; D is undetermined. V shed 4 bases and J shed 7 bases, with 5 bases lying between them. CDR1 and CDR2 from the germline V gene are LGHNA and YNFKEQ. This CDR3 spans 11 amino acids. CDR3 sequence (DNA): TGTGCCAGCAGCCTGGGGAATGAGCAGTTCTTC. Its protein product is CASSLGNEQFF.

CDR3 residues: CASSHGGTDYNSPLHF. CDR3 in DNA: TGTGCCAGCTCACACGGAGGGACAGACTATAATTCACCCCTCCACTTT. The chain combines TRBV18 with TRBJ1-6, with 7 bases matching TRBD1. V was pared by 4 bases and J by 3 bases, with 6 bases of the junction left unmatched. Germline CDR1 and CDR2: KGHSH and LQKENI. This CDR3 spans 16 amino acids. Full variable domain (missing parts from reference TRBV18 and TRBJ1-6): NAGVMQNPRHLVRRRGQEARLRCSPMKGHSHVYWYRQLPEEGLKFMVYLQKENIIDESGMPKERFSAEFPKEGPSILRIQQVVRGDSAAYFCASSHGGTDYNSPLHFGNGTRLTVT.

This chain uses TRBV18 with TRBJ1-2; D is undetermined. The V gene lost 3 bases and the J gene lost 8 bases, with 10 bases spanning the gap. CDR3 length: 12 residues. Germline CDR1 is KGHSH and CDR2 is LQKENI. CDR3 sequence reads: CASSPGDAGYTF. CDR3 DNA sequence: TGTGCCAGCTCACCTGGGGATGCGGGCTACACCTTC.

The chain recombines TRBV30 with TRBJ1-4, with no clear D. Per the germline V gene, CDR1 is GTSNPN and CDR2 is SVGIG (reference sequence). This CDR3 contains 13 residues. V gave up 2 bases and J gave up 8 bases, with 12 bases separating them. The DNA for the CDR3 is TGTGCCTGGAGTCGCACCACGAACGAAAAACTGTTTTTT. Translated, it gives CAWSRTTNEKLFF.

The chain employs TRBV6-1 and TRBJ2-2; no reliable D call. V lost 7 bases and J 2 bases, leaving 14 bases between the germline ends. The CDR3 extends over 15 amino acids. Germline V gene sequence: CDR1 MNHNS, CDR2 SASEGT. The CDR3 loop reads CASTRYSLNTGELFF. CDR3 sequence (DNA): TGTGCCAGCACCCGCTACTCCCTAAACACCGGGGAGCTGTTTTTT.

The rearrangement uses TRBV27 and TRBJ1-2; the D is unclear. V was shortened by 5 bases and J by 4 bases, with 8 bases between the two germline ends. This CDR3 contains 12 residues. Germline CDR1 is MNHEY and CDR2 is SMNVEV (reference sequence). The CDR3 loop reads CASSRDLYGYTF. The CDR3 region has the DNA TGTGCCAGCAGTAGGGATCTCTATGGCTACACCTTC.

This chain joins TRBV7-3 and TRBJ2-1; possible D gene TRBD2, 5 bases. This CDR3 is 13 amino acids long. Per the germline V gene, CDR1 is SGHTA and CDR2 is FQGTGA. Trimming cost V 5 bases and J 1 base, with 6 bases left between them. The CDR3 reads CASSRGSYNEQFF. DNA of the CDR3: TGTGCCAGCAGCCGGGGTTCCTACAATGAGCAGTTCTTC.

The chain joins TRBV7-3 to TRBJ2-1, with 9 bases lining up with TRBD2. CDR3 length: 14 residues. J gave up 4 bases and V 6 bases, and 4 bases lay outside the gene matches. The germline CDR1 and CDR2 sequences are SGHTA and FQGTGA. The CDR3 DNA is TGTGCCAGCAGTCCGACTAGCGGATACAATGAGCAGTTCTTC. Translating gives CASSPTSGYNEQFF.

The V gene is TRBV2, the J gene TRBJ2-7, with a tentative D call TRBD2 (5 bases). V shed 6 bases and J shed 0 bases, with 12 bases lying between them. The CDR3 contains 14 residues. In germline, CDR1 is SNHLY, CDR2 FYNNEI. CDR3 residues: CASREASPSYEQYF. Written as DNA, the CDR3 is TGTGCCAGCAGGGAGGCTAGCCCCTCCTACGAGCAGTACTTC.

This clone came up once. CDR3 in amino acids: CASKPREGSGELFF. The CDR3 DNA follows: TGTGCCAGCAAGCCGCGGGAGGGGTCCGGGGAGCTGTTTTTT. The chain has TRBV2 and TRBJ2-2, with 9 bases fitting TRBD2. The germline gives CDR1 SNHLY, CDR2 FYNNEI. The CDR3 covers 14 residues. V lost 7 bases and J lost 6; bases outside the gene matches: 6.

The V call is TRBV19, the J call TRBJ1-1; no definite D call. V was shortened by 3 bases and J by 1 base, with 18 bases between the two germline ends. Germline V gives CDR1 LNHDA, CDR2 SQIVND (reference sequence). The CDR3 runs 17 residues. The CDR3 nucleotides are TGTGCCAGTAGTATGTGGGCCAGACTCGGGGAGAACACTGAAGCTTTCTTT. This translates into CASSMWARLGENTEAFF.

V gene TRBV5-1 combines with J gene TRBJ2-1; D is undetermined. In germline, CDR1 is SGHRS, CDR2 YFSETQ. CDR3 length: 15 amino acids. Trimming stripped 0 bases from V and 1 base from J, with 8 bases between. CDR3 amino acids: CASSLGAGSYNEQFF. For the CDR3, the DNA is TGCGCCAGCAGCTTGGGGGCAGGATCCTACAATGAGCAGTTCTTC.